Listed here are 8 T cell receptor beta chains from one sample, sequenced in a study of somatic mutations in cytotoxic T cells in rheumatoid arthritis. The table came from immunoSEQ multiplex PCR; TCRdb's copy has only in-frame clones and leaves some out. The sample carries 8,500 to 11,000 clones, 65% to 85% recorded once. Sequenced sample: CD8+ T cells sorted from blood. These receptors all stem from a woman between 45 and 60 years old in good health.

The gene calls are TRBV4-2 and TRBJ1-4; TRBD1 might be the D (5 bases). This CDR3 comprises 15 residues. Deletions cut 0 bases from V and 8 bases from J, with 13 bases between. Germline loops: CDR1 LGHNA, CDR2 YNFKEQ. CDR3 in DNA: TGTGCCAGCAGCCAAGACCCGGGGAGGGGAGAAAAACTGTTTTTT. It is translated as CASSQDPGRGEKLFF.

The CDR3 reads CASSKSTGTYGYTF. CDR3 bases: TGTGCCAGCAGCAAATCGACAGGGACCTATGGCTACACCTTC. The chain employs TRBV21-1 and TRBJ1-2; whether TRBD1, the table's D call, matches the DNA was not checked. TRBV21-1 is an annotated pseudogene. This CDR3 spans 14 amino acids.

The V call is TRBV28, the J call TRBJ2-3, with D possibly TRBD2 on 6 matching bases. Per germline, CDR1 MDHEN and CDR2 SYDVKM. Deletions cut 5 bases from V and 4 bases from J, with 16 bases between. The CDR3 has 15 residues. CDR3 sequence: CASSGGQSRADTQYF. CDR3 DNA sequence: TGTGCCAGCAGTGGAGGGCAAAGTAGGGCAGATACGCAGTATTTT.

This chain links TRBV13 with TRBJ1-2, with 8 positions matching TRBD1. CDR1 is PRHDT and CDR2 is FYEKMQ in the germline V gene (reference sequence). The CDR3 runs 15 residues. Unmatched junction bases numbered 9, after V lost 5 bases and J lost 4 bases. CDR3 amino acids: CASSRRQGTAYGYTF. CDR3 bases: TGTGCCAGCAGCAGGAGACAGGGGACGGCCTATGGCTACACCTTC.

The sample holds one count of this clone. V usage is TRBV10-2 and J usage is TRBJ2-7; 8 bases fit TRBD1. Trimming removed 0 bases from V and 2 bases from J; junction bases left unmatched: 9. CDR3 size: 17 residues. Germline V gene sequence: CDR1 WSHSY, CDR2 SAAADI. The CDR3 bases are TGCGCCAGCAGTGAGTCTTTTCGGGACAGGACCCCCTACGAGCAGTACTTC. This translates into CASSESFRDRTPYEQYF.

The J gene is TRBJ2-1, the V gene TRBV28; 15 positions agree with TRBD2. This CDR3 has 19 amino acids. Trimming removed 4 bases from V and 8 bases from J; junction bases left unmatched: 15. The V gene's germline CDR1 is MDHEN and CDR2 SYDVKM. In DNA, the CDR3 is TGTGCCAGCAGTTCCTACCCCGGACTAGCGGGAGGGCCCGTCTATGAGCAGTTCTTC. As protein: CASSSYPGLAGGPVYEQFF.

This chain connects TRBV9 to TRBJ2-5; 7 positions match TRBD1. Per the germline V gene, CDR1 is SGDLS and CDR2 is YYNGEE. This CDR3 is built from 16 residues. Trimming at V came to 0 bases and at J to 5 bases, leaving 10 bases not matched to a gene. DNA for the CDR3: TGTGCCAGCAGCGTAGAAGGGGGCTATCCGAGGGAGACCCAGTACTTC. It codes for CASSVEGGYPRETQYF.

The chain recombines TRBV4-3 with TRBJ1-2, with TRBD1 matching 10 bases. In germline, CDR1 is LGHNA, CDR2 YSLEER. The ends lost 4 bases at V and 8 bases at J; junction bases unmatched: 7. This CDR3 comprises 14 residues. The CDR3 loop reads CASSPGTGVEGYTF. The CDR3 nucleotides are TGCGCCAGCAGCCCCGGGACAGGGGTGGAAGGCTACACCTTC.